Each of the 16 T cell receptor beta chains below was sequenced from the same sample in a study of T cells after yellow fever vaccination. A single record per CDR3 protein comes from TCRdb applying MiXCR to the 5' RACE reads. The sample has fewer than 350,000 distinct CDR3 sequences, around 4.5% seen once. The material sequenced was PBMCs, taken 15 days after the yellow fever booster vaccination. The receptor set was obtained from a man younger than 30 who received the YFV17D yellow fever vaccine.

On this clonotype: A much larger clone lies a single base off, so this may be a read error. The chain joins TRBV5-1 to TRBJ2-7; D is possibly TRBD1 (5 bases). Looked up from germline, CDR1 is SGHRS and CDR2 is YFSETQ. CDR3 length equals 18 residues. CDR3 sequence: CASSTGLWGELVSDEQYF. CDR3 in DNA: TGCGCCAGCAGCACGGGTCTCTGGGGCGAGCTAGTCTCCGACGAGCAGTACTTC.

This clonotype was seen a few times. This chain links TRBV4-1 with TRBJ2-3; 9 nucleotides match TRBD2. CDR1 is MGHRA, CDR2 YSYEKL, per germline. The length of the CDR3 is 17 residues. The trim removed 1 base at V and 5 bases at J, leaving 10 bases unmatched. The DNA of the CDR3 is TGCGCCAGCAGCCAAGTCTCTGGGCGGGGGGGCCAAGATACGCAGTATTTT. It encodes CASSQVSGRGGQDTQYF.

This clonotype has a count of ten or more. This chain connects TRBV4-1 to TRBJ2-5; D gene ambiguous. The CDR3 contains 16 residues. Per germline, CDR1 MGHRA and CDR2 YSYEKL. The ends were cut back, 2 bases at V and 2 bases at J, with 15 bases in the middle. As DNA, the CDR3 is TGCGCCAGCAGCCAACGGCTAGGAGCTTTACAAGAGACCCAGTACTTC. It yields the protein CASSQRLGALQETQYF.

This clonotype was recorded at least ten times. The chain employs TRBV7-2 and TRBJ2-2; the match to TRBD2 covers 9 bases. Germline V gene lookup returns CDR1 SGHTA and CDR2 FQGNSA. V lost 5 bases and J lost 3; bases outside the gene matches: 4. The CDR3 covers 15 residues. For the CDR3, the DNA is TGTGCCAGCAGCCGCTTAGCGGGGGACACCGGGGAGCTGTTTTTT. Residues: CASSRLAGDTGELFF. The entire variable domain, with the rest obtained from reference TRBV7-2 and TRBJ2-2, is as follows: GAGVSQSPSNKVTEKGKDVELRCDPISGHTALYWYRQSLGQGLEFLIYFQGNSAPDKSGLPSDRFSAERTGGSVSTLTIQRTQQEDSAVYLCASSRLAGDTGELFFGEGSRLTVL.

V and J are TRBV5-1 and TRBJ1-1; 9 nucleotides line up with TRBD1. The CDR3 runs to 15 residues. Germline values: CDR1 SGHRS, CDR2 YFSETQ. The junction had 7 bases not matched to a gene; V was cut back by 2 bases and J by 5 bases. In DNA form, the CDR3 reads TGCGCCAGCAGCTTTGACAGGGGGAGTAAAACTGAAGCTTTCTTT. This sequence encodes CASSFDRGSKTEAFF.

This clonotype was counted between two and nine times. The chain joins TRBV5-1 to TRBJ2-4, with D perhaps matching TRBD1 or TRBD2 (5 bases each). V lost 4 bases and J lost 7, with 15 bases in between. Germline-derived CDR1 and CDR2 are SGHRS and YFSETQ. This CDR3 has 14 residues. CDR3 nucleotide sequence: TGCGCCAGCAGCCCTTTCGGCAGGGAGAACATTCAGTACTTC. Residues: CASSPFGRENIQYF.

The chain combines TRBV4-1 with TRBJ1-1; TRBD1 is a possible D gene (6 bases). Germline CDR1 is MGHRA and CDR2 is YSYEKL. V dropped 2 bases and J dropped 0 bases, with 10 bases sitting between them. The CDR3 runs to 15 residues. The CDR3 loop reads CASSQNREMNTEAFF. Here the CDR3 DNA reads TGCGCCAGCAGCCAAAACAGGGAGATGAACACTGAAGCTTTCTTT.

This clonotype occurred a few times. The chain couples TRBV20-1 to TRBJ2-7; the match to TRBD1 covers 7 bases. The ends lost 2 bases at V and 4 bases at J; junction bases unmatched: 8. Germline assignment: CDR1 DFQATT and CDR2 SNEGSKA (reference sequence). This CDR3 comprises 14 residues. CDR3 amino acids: CSARPGQNPYEQYF. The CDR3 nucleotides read TGCAGTGCTAGACCGGGACAGAACCCTTACGAGCAGTACTTC.

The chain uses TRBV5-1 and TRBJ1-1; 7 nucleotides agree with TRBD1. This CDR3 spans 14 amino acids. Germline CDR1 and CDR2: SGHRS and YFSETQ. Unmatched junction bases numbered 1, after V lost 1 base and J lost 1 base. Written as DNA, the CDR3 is TGCGCCAGCAGCTTGTGGGACAGGAACACTGAAGCTTTCTTT. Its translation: CASSLWDRNTEAFF.

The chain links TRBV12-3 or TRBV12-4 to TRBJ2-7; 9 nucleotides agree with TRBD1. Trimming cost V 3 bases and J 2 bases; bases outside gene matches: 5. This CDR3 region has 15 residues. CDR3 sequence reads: CASSLSGTGPYEQYF. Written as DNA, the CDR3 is TGTGCCAGCAGTTTGTCCGGGACAGGGCCCTACGAGCAGTACTTC.

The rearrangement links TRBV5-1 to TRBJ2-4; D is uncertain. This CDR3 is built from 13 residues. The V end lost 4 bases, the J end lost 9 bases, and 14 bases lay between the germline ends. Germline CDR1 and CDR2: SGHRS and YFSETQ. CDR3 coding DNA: TGCGCCAGCAGCCCCGAAACCTGGGGCATTCAGTACTTC. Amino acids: CASSPETWGIQYF.

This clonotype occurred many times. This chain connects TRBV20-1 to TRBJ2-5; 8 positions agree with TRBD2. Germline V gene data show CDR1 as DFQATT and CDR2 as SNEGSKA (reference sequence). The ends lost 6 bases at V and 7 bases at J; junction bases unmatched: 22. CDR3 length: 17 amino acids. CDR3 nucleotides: TGCAGTGCCCCCAAGGGGATTAGCGGGGCCTTCGTGGGGACCCAGTACTTC. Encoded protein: CSAPKGISGAFVGTQYF.

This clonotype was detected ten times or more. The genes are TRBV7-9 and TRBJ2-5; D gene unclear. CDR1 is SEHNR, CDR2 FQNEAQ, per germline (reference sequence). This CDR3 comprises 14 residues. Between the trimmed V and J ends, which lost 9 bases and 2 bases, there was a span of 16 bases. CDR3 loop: CASALPHVQETQYF. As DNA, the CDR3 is TGTGCCAGTGCCCTCCCCCATGTGCAAGAGACCCAGTACTTC.

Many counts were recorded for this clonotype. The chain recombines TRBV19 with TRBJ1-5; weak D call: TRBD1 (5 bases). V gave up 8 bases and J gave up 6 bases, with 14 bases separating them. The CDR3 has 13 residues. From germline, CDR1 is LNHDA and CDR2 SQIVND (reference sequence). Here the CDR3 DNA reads TGTGCCAGTGGTTGGGGACGTAGTCAGCCCCAGCATTTT. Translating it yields CASGWGRSQPQHF.

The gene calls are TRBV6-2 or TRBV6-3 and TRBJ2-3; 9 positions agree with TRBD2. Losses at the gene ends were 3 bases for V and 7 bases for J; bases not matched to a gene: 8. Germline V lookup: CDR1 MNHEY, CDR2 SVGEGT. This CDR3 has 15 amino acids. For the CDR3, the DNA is TGTGCCAGCAGTTATGTGCGGGGGGGCAAGTATACGCAGTATTTT. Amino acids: CASSYVRGGKYTQYF.

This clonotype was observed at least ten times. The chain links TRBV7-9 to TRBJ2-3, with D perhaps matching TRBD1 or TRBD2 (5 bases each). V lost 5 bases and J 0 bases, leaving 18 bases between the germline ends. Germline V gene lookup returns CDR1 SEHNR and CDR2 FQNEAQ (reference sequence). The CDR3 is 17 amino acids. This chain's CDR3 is CASSRVPWGKSTDTQYF. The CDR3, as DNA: TGTGCCAGCAGCCGCGTACCGTGGGGGAAGAGCACAGATACGCAGTATTTT.